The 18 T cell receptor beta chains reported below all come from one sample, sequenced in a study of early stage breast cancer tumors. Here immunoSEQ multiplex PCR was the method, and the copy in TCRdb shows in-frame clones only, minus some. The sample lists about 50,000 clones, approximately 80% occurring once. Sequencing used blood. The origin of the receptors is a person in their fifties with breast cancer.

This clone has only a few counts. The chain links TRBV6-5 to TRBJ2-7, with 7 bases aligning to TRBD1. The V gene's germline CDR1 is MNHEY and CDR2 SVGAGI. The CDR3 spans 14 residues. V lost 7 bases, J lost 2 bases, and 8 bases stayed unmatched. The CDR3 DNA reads TGTGCCAGCAAAAAAAACAGGGGCCCCTACGAGCAGTACTTC. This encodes CASKKNRGPYEQYF.

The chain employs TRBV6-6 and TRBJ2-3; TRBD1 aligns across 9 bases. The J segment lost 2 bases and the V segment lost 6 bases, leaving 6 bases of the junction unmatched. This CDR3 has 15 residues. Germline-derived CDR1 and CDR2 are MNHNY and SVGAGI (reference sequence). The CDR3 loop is CASSRWTGATDTQYF. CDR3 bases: TGTGCCAGCAGCCGCTGGACAGGGGCCACAGATACGCAGTATTTT.

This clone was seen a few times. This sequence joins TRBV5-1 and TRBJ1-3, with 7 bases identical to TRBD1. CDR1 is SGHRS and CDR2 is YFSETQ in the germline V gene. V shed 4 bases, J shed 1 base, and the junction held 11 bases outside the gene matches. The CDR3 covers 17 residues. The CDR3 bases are TGCGCCAGCAGCCGACAGGGTAATACTGGATCTGGAAACACCATATATTTT. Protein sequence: CASSRQGNTGSGNTIYF. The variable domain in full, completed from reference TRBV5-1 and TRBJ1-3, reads KAGVTQTPRYLIKTRGQQVTLSCSPISGHRSVSWYQQTPGQGLQFLFEYFSETQRNKGNFPGRFSGRQFSNSRSEMNVSTLELGDSALYLCASSRQGNTGSGNTIYFGEGSWLTVV.

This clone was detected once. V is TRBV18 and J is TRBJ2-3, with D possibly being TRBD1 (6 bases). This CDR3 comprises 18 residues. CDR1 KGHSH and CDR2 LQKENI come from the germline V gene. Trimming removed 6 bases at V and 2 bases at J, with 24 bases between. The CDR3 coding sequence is TGTGCCAGCTCCCAGGGGACGATCGGGATGTGGGCCACAGATACGCAGTATTTT. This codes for CASSQGTIGMWATDTQYF.

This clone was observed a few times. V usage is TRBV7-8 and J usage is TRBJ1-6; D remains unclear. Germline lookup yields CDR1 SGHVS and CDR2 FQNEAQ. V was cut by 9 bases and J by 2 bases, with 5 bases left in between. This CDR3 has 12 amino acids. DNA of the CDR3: TGTGCCAGTCGACCCTATAATTCACCCCTCCACTTT. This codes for CASRPYNSPLHF.

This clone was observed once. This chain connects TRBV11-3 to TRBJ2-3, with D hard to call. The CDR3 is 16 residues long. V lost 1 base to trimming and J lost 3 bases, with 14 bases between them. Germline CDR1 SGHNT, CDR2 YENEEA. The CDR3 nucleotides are TGTGCCAGCAGCTTAGGATTCGGGTTGGATACAGATACGCAGTATTTT. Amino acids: CASSLGFGLDTDTQYF.

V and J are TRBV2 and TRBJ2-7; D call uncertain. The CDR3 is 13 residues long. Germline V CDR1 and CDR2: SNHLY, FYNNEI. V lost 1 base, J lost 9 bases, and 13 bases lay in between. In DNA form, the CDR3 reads TGTGCCAGCAGTGAAGTCACAGTACGAGGGCAGTACTTC. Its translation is CASSEVTVRGQYF.

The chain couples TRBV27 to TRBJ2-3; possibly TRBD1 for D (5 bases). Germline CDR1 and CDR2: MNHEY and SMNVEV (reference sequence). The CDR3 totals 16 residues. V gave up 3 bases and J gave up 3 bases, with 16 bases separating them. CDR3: CASSFRRQLMTDTQYF. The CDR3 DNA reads TGTGCCAGCAGTTTCCGCAGACAGCTAATGACAGATACGCAGTATTTT.

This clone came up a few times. CDR3 coding DNA: TGTGCCAGCAGCTCACCGACAGAGAGTTTTTTAAATACGCAGTATTTT. This translates into CASSSPTESFLNTQYF. The rearrangement joins TRBV7-8 to TRBJ2-3, with D possibly matching TRBD1 (5 bases). Trimming took 4 bases from V and 7 from J, leaving 21 bases between them. The V gene's germline CDR1 is SGHVS and CDR2 FQNEAQ. This CDR3 is built from 16 residues.

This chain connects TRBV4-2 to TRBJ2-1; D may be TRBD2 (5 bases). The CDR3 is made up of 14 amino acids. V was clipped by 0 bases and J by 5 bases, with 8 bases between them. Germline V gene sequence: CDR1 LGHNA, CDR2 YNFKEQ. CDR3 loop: CASSQDWRDNEQFF. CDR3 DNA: TGTGCCAGCAGCCAAGATTGGCGGGACAATGAGCAGTTCTTC.

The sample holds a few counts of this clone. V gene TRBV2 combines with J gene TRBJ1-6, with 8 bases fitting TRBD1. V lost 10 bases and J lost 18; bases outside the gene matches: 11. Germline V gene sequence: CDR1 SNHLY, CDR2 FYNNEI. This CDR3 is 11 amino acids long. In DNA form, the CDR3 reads TGTGCCACCCAGACAGGGGACGCCAGCCACTTT. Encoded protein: CATQTGDASHF.

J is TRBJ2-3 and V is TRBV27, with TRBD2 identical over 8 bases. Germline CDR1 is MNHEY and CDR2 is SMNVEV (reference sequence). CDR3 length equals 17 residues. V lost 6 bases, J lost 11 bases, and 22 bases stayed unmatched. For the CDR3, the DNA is TGTGCCAGCAGACCTCGGGGGGGTGAGGTGGGGGTTCGTAAGCAGTATTTT. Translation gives CASRPRGGEVGVRKQYF.

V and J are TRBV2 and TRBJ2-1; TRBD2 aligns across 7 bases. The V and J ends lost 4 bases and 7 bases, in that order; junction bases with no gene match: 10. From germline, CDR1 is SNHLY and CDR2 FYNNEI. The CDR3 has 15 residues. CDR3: CASSGSQRGLNEQFF. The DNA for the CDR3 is TGTGCCAGCAGTGGGTCCCAGCGGGGCCTAAATGAGCAGTTCTTC.

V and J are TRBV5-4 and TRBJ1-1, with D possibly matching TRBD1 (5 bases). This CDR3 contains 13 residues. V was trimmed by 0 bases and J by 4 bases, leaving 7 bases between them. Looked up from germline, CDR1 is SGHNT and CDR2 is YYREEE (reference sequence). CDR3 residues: CASSLVQVTEAFF. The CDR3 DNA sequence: TGTGCCAGCAGCTTGGTACAGGTCACTGAAGCTTTCTTT.

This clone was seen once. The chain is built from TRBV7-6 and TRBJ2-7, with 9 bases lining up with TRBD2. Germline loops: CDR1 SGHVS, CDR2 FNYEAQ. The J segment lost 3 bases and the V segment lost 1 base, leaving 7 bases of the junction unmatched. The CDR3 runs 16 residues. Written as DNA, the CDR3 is TGTGCCAGCAGCTTAGGGCTAGCGGGATCAAGCTACGAGCAGTACTTC. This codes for CASSLGLAGSSYEQYF.

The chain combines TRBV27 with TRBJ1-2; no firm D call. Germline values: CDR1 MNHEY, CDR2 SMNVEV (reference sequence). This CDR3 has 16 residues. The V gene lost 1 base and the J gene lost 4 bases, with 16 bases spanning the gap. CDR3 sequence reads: CASSLFPAADRYGYTF. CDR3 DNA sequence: TGTGCCAGCAGTTTATTCCCCGCGGCAGACCGCTATGGCTACACCTTC.

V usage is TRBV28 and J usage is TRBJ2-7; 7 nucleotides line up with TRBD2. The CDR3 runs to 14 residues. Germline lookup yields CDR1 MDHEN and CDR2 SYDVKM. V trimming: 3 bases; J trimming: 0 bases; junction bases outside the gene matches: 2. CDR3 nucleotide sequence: TGTGCCAGCAGTTTGGGGGGGTTCTCCTACGAGCAGTACTTC. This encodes CASSLGGFSYEQYF.

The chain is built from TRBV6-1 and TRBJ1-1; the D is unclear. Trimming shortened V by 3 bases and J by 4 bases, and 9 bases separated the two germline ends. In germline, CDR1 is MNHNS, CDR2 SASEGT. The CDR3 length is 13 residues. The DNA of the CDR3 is TGTGCCAGCAGTGATTCAGGTATCACTGAAGCTTTCTTT. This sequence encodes CASSDSGITEAFF.